This T cell receptor beta chain was obtained from a study of T cell changes during pregnancy in multiple sclerosis (dated by TCRdb to about 2019). At the level of the whole study: In women with multiple sclerosis, the researchers looked at how the T cell repertoire shifted as pregnancy progressed.

To note about this clone: Its antigen target is currently unknown. Per-base quality was not reported, and no clone a single base away is much larger than it.

The library relied on the immunoSEQ multiplex PCR assay. The table comes from immuneACCESS by way of TCRdb, which keeps in-frame sequences with V and J called. Part of the clones is missing from these tables; in studies checked, under half for an unresolved V gene and the rest for unknown reasons. Counted in this sample were about 55,000 clones; 85% to 95% of them appeared once. Around 4% of the sample is in the top ten clones. Looking up the germline V gene (reference sequence) yields CDR1 SEHNR and CDR2 FQNEAQ. CDR3 length: 13 amino acids, cysteine to phenylalanine. Only the CDR3 DNA is retained, 39 bases long and in frame from the first base. At the junction V is shortened by 5 bases and J by 7 bases, with 15 bases in between.

Sample: CD8+ T cells from peripheral blood mononuclear cells, taken in the second trimester of pregnancy. The V and J genes are TRBV7-9 and TRBJ2-7; the D gene is perhaps TRBD1, from 6 matching bases. The receptor's source is a female donor with multiple sclerosis, enrolled in a pregnancy study. The DNA is as follows: TGTGCCAGCAGCGCTACAGGGCTGGGGGAGCAGTACTTC. It encodes CASSATGLGEQYF.